Listed here is a single T cell receptor beta chain. Its antigen is not known. This sample is drawn from a study of a mutant IDH1 vaccine in newly diagnosed glioma. The ends lost 9 bases at V and 5 bases at J; junction bases unmatched: 10. The CDR3 consists of 14 residues. CDR1 MNHEY and CDR2 SMNVEV come from the germline V gene (reference sequence). TCRdb's copy holds only in-frame clones and misses some; the assay was immunoSEQ multiplex PCR. Found here are 30,000 to 40,000 clones, around 90% of them singletons; the top ten hold 5.1%. Specified time point: week 47, end of study. In the vaccine, a single dose held 300 ug of the mutant IDH1 20-mer peptide, along with topical imiquimod.

The origin of this receptor is a woman between 40 and 50 years old with glioma. V gene TRBV27 combines with J gene TRBJ2-1; 7 bases match TRBD2. Material: PBMCs, obtained from a glioma patient whose treatment included an IDH1 peptide vaccine. The CDR3 loop is CASTLGGSNNEQFF. The DNA for the CDR3 is TGTGCCAGTACCCTGGGCGGGAGTAACAATGAGCAGTTCTTC.